Ten or more counts support the clone carrying this T cell receptor (beta chain). Its antigen is undetermined. With 2 bases clipped from V and 3 bases from J, the junction kept 14 bases outside the gene matches. CDR1 is SGHTA, CDR2 FQGTGA, per germline. CDR3 length equals 18 residues. The data stem from a study of Graves' ophthalmopathy and Graves' hyperthyroidism. Overall study context: Ophthalmopathy absent within 18 months of follow-up marked hyperthyroidism as stable. Study results and limitations: In blood appeared most of the expanded thyroid clonotypes whose frequency exceeded 0.001.

None of the included patients had other autoimmune diseases, uncontrolled infections, pregnancy or lactation, as these led to exclusion. CDR3 regions of TCR beta were amplified from RNA transcripts. The first-round RT-PCR employed HTBI primers together with the Qiagen OneStep RT-PCR kit. A multiplex PCR was then performed as the second round. TCRdb recomputed calls from the multiplex PCR reads with MiXCR, one row per CDR3 protein. The sample has 900,000 to 1,200,000 distinct CDR3 sequences; about two fifths are singletons. This chain joins TRBV7-3 and TRBJ2-5; 8 nucleotides line up with TRBD1. The TCR was taken from an adult man with Graves' hyperthyroidism. Sequenced input: peripheral blood or thyroid tissue (not recorded which). The CDR3 nucleotides are TGTGCCAGCAGCTTACAGGTTTCGGGACAGGACTATGAAGAGACCCAGTACTTC. It is translated as CASSLQVSGQDYEETQYF.